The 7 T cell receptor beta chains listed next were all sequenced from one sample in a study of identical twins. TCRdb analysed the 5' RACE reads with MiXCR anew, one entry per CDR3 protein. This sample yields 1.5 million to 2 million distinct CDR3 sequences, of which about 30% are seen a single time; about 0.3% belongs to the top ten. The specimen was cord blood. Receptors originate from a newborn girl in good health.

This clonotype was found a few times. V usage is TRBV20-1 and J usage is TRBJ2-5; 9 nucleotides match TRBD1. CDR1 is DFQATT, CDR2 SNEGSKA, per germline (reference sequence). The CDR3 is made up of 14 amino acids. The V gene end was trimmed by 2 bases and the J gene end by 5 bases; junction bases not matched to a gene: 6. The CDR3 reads CSARLGQGGETQYF. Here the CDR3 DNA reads TGCAGTGCTAGATTGGGACAGGGTGGTGAGACCCAGTACTTC.

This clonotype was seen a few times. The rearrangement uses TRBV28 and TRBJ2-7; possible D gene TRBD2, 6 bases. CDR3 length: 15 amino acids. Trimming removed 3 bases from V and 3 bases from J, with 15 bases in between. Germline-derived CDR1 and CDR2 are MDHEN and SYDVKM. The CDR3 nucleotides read TGTGCCAGCAGTTTGGGGGGTGGGGGGTACTACGAGCAGTACTTC. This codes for CASSLGGGGYYEQYF.

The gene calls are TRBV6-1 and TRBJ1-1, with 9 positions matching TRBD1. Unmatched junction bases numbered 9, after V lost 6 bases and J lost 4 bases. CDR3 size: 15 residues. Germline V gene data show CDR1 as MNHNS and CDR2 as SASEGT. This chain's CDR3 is CASRSGTGITTEAFF. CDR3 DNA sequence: TGTGCCAGCAGGTCCGGGACAGGGATTACCACTGAAGCTTTCTTT.

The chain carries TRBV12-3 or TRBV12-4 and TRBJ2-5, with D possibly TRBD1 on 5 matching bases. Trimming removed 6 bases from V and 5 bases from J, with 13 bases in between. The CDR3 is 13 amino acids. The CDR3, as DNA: TGTGCCAGCAGAATGGCAGGGCTGGAGACCCAGTACTTC. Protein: CASRMAGLETQYF.

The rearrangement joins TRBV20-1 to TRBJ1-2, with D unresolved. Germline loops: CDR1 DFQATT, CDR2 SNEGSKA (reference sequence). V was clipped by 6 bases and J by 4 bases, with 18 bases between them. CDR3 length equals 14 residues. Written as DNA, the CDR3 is TGCAGTGCCCCTCGTCCAAGGTCTTTCTATGGCTACACCTTC. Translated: CSAPRPRSFYGYTF.

CDR3 protein: CAAQGLGYGYTF. In DNA form, the CDR3 reads TGTGCCGCCCAGGGGCTCGGCTATGGCTACACCTTC. This chain links TRBV12-3 or TRBV12-4 with TRBJ1-2; D might be TRBD1 (6 bases). The CDR3 is made up of 12 amino acids. Trimming pared 11 bases from V and 4 bases from J, leaving 14 bases between.

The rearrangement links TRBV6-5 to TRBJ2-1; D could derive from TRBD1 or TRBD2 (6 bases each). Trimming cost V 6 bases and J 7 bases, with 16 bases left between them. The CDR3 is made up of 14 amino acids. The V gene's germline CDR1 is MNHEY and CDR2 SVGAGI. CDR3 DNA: TGTGCCAGCAGGATTTACCGGGGGCGAAATGAGCAGTTCTTC. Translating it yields CASRIYRGRNEQFF.